This is a list of T cell receptor beta chains from one sample in a study of blood T cell repertoires in COVID-19. The table came from immunoSEQ multiplex PCR; TCRdb's copy has only in-frame clones and leaves some out. This repertoire shows fewer than 250,000 clones, approximately 80% found once; its top ten account for over 3.5%. Material: peripheral blood. Receptor source: a woman in her 70s with acute or convalescent COVID-19. The CDR3 runs from the conserved cysteine through the conserved F or W. The order of the fields is V gene, CDR3 protein.

TRBV7-2 CASSLVLYEQYF
TRBV5-8 CASSLLAGLAYNEQFF
TRBV19 CASHRQGGMNTEAFF
TRBV7-9 CATLSAGKIYNEQFF
TRBV2 CASSGDRQVAEAFF
TRBV3-1/TRBV3-2 CASSLYRGGETQYF
TRBV4-3 CASSQEPTGSPTYGYTF
TRBV5-1 CASRSGTGGSYGYTF
TRBV14 CASSQGPGEKLFF
TRBV29-1 CSVGQGTEAFF
TRBV10-3 CAIRGTGDQPQHF
TRBV5-1 CASSPDPGQGYEQYF
TRBV18 CASSPIRDRANYGYTF
TRBV28 CASSLQQGNYGYTF
TRBV7-2 CASRVPSGGAGDTQYF